A single sample gave rise to the 26 T cell receptor beta chains below, sequenced in a study of T cells after yellow fever vaccination. Using its own MiXCR run on the 5' RACE reads, TCRdb lists one record per CDR3 protein. The sample lists about 320,000 distinct CDR3 sequences; 3.5% to 4.5% were seen once. The source was PBMCs, collected 15 days after the yellow fever booster vaccination. These receptor sequences come from a man between 18 and 29 years old who received the YFV17D yellow fever vaccine.

This clonotype was seen more than once but under ten times. The gene calls are TRBV9 and TRBJ1-1; the D is unclear. Trimming cost V 4 bases and J 6 bases, with 13 bases left between them. Germline lookup yields CDR1 SGDLS and CDR2 YYNGEE. There are 13 residues in the CDR3. CDR3 protein: CASSYLGAAEAFF. For the CDR3, the DNA is TGTGCCAGCAGCTACCTCGGAGCCGCTGAAGCTTTCTTT.

This chain links TRBV20-1 with TRBJ1-5; 7 nucleotides align to TRBD1. The junction had 9 bases not matched to a gene; V was cut back by 7 bases and J by 3 bases. From germline, CDR1 is DFQATT and CDR2 SNEGSKA (reference sequence). This CDR3 is 14 amino acids long. In DNA, the CDR3 is TGCAGTGTCAGTACGGACAGGACCAATCAGCCCCAGCATTTT. Translation: CSVSTDRTNQPQHF.

This sequence joins TRBV18 and TRBJ1-4; a weak D match, TRBD1 (5 bases). The CDR3 extends over 14 amino acids. Trimming removed 1 base from V and 8 bases from J, with 11 bases in between. CDR1 is KGHSH, CDR2 LQKENI, per germline. Here the CDR3 DNA reads TGTGCCAGCTCACCACAGGGGAAAGGAGAAAAACTGTTTTTT. This gives the protein CASSPQGKGEKLFF.

This clonotype occurred many times. This chain uses TRBV3-1 with TRBJ2-3; no reliable D call. Germline CDR1 and CDR2: LGHDT and YNNKEL (reference sequence). The CDR3 length is 13 residues. Trimming pared 1 base from V and 9 bases from J, leaving 11 bases between. The chain's CDR3 is CASSQVLGVTQYF. DNA for the CDR3: TGTGCCAGCAGCCAAGTACTTGGCGTGACGCAGTATTTT.

Comment on this clonotype: A much larger clone lies one base from this, so it may be a read error. This chain joins TRBV5-1 and TRBJ2-5; no clear D. Between the trimmed V and J ends, which lost 1 base and 5 bases, there was a span of 9 bases. This CDR3 comprises 13 residues. CDR1 SGHRS and CDR2 YFSETQ come from the germline V gene. CDR3 sequence (DNA): TGCGCCAGCAGCTTGAGCCTAAACGAGACCCAGTACTTC. This codes for CASSLSLNETQYF. Complete variable domain (other parts from reference TRBV5-1 and TRBJ2-5): KAGVTQTPRYLIKTRGQQVTLSCSPISGHRSVSWYQQTPGQGLQFLFEYFSETQRNKGNFPGRFSGRQFSNSRSEMNVSTLELGDSALYLCASSLSLNETQYFGPGTRLLVL.

In its sample, this clonotype was seen many times. J is TRBJ1-5 and V is TRBV11-2; D not resolved. Trimming removed 4 bases at V and 4 bases at J, with 8 bases between. Per germline, CDR1 SGHAT and CDR2 FQNNGV. The CDR3 has 13 amino acids. As DNA, the CDR3 is TGTGCCAGCAGCTCGACCCTAAATCAGCCCCAGCATTTT. Encoded protein: CASSSTLNQPQHF.

This chain connects TRBV12-3 or TRBV12-4 to TRBJ1-4, with TRBD1 as a possible D gene (5 bases). This CDR3 region has 14 residues. Trimming took 5 bases from V and 8 from J, leaving 15 bases between them. Here the CDR3 reads CASSGWGLGEKLFF. The CDR3 nucleotides read TGTGCCAGCAGTGGGTGGGGCTTAGGGGAAAAACTGTTTTTT.

Only a few counts were recorded for this clonotype. CDR3 sequence (DNA): TGCGCCAGCAGCCAAGATGTGGGGGTGAGCGATGAGCAGTTCTTC. Encoded protein: CASSQDVGVSDEQFF. V and J are TRBV4-1 and TRBJ2-1; the D call may be TRBD1 or TRBD2 (5 bases each). CDR1 MGHRA and CDR2 YSYEKL come from the germline V gene. The CDR3 contains 15 residues. V gave up 0 bases and J gave up 8 bases, with 14 bases separating them.

This clonotype has at least ten counts. The chain links TRBV20-1 to TRBJ2-3, with TRBD2 as a possible D gene (5 bases). This CDR3 has 13 residues. V was shortened by 0 bases and J by 4 bases, with 8 bases between the two germline ends. CDR1 DFQATT and CDR2 SNEGSKA come from the germline V gene (reference sequence). The CDR3: CSARDLAADTQYF. CDR3 nucleotide sequence: TGCAGTGCTAGAGATCTAGCAGCAGATACGCAGTATTTT.

This clonotype was observed at least ten times. The V gene is TRBV12-3 or TRBV12-4, the J gene TRBJ1-2, with TRBD1 as a possible D gene (6 bases). The CDR3 consists of 13 residues. Deletions cut 7 bases from V and 8 bases from J, with 17 bases between. CDR3 DNA: TGTGCCAGCATCCAGGGGCGGGGCCGCGGCTACACCTTC. It yields the protein CASIQGRGRGYTF.

This sequence joins TRBV28 and TRBJ1-5, with a possible D match to TRBD1 (6 bases). Trimming left V 6 bases short and J 2 bases short, with 20 bases between. Germline CDR1 and CDR2: MDHEN and SYDVKM. The CDR3 has 17 residues. CDR3 bases: TGTGCCAGCAGACCCATACAGGGAGGGGGTGGCAATCAGCCCCAGCATTTT. This sequence encodes CASRPIQGGGGNQPQHF.

The sample holds many counts of this clonotype. The rearrangement links TRBV12-3 or TRBV12-4 to TRBJ1-6, with 9 bases lining up with TRBD1. The trim removed 6 bases at V and 9 bases at J, leaving 6 bases unmatched. There are 14 residues in the CDR3. CDR3 nucleotide sequence: TGTGCCAGCAGCTGGGGACAGGGAGGTTCACCCCTCCACTTT. It specifies CASSWGQGGSPLHF.

This clonotype was seen at least ten times. The chain carries TRBV10-3 and TRBJ1-3; D is ambiguous. Trimming removed 2 bases from V and 0 bases from J, with 5 bases in between. The CDR3 loop spans 14 amino acids. Germline assignment: CDR1 ENHRY and CDR2 SYGVKD. In DNA, the CDR3 is TGTGCCATCAGTGAGGAACTCTCTGGAAACACCATATATTTT. It translates to CAISEELSGNTIYF.

The chain recombines TRBV7-2 with TRBJ2-3; 8 nucleotides align to TRBD1. This CDR3 contains 15 residues. V lost 2 bases and J lost 0; bases outside the gene matches: 1. CDR1 and CDR2 (germline): SGHTA, FQGNSA. CDR3 protein: CASSLWDRSTDTQYF. The CDR3 coding sequence is TGTGCCAGCAGCTTATGGGACAGGAGCACAGATACGCAGTATTTT.

This clonotype occurred a few times. The chain carries TRBV3-1 and TRBJ2-3; 10 positions agree with TRBD2. The germline gives CDR1 LGHDT, CDR2 YNNKEL (reference sequence). With 1 base clipped from V and 2 bases from J, the junction kept 6 bases outside the gene matches. The CDR3 has 17 residues. The CDR3: CASSQVFSGGSTDTQYF. CDR3 bases: TGTGCCAGCAGCCAAGTTTTTAGCGGGGGGTCCACAGATACGCAGTATTTT.

This clonotype was picked up a small number of times. The J gene is TRBJ2-3, the V gene TRBV27; D not certain. From germline, CDR1 is MNHEY and CDR2 SMNVEV (reference sequence). V lost 3 bases to trimming and J lost 0 bases, with 10 bases between them. The length of the CDR3 is 15 residues. As DNA, the CDR3 is TGTGCCAGCAGTTTTCTTTTCGACAGCACAGATACGCAGTATTTT. Translating gives CASSFLFDSTDTQYF.

This clonotype was detected ten times or more. The chain employs TRBV6-2 or TRBV6-3 and TRBJ2-5; TRBD2 aligns across 15 bases. Looked up from germline, CDR1 is MNHEY and CDR2 is SVGEGT. The CDR3 is made up of 18 amino acids. Germline trimming cut 4 bases from V and 3 bases from J; bases unmatched to any gene: 9. CDR3 sequence reads: CASSSGTSGGLGEETQYF. The CDR3 DNA reads TGTGCCAGCAGTTCGGGGACTAGCGGGGGGCTAGGAGAAGAGACCCAGTACTTC.

Only a few counts were recorded for this clonotype. The CDR3 region has the DNA TGTGCCAGCAGTTCTAAAGGCAGGGGGCGTGCAGATACGCAGTATTTT. Protein product: CASSSKGRGRADTQYF. The genes are TRBV6-5 and TRBJ2-3; 8 nucleotides line up with TRBD1. The CDR3 is made up of 16 amino acids. Losses at the gene ends were 4 bases for V and 4 bases for J; bases not matched to a gene: 10. Germline-derived CDR1 and CDR2 are MNHEY and SVGAGI.

The chain links TRBV19 to TRBJ2-3, with 7 nucleotides matching TRBD1. From germline, CDR1 is LNHDA and CDR2 SQIVND (reference sequence). The CDR3 covers 15 residues. J was trimmed by 3 bases and V by 4 bases; bases with no gene match: 7. The CDR3 reads CASSRRQGKTDTQYF. The CDR3, as DNA: TGTGCCAGTAGTAGGCGACAGGGAAAGACAGATACGCAGTATTTT.

This clonotype occurred many times. The V gene is TRBV10-2, the J gene TRBJ1-2; 8 bases line up with TRBD1. The CDR3 extends over 14 amino acids. Germline V gene data show CDR1 as WSHSY and CDR2 as SAAADI. Unmatched junction bases numbered 4, after V lost 4 bases and J lost 3 bases. CDR3: CASSAGTGYYGYTF. In nucleotides, the CDR3 is TGCGCCAGCAGTGCCGGGACAGGCTACTATGGCTACACCTTC.

The chain uses TRBV4-1 and TRBJ2-3; 13 nucleotides agree with TRBD2. V shed 6 bases and J 4 bases; nucleotides not matched to a gene: 4. The CDR3 totals 15 residues. Germline V gene data show CDR1 as MGHRA and CDR2 as YSYEKL. CDR3 residues: CASRRLAGGPDTQYF. CDR3 DNA sequence: TGCGCCAGCAGGCGACTAGCGGGGGGCCCAGATACGCAGTATTTT.

The J gene is TRBJ2-5, the V gene TRBV5-1, with D possibly being TRBD1 (6 bases). This CDR3 comprises 14 residues. The V gene lost 4 bases and the J gene lost 1 base, with 11 bases spanning the gap. CDR1 and CDR2 (germline): SGHRS, YFSETQ. In DNA form, the CDR3 reads TGCGCCAGCAGCCGGGACATCTTCCAAGAGACCCAGTACTTC. It codes for CASSRDIFQETQYF.

The chain links TRBV7-9 to TRBJ1-2; D is undetermined. Trimming stripped 2 bases from V and 3 bases from J, with 16 bases between. This CDR3 region has 16 residues. Germline assignment: CDR1 SEHNR and CDR2 FQNEAQ (reference sequence). The CDR3 reads CASSLSGAGVHYGYTF. In nucleotides, the CDR3 is TGTGCCAGCAGCTTAAGCGGCGCGGGAGTTCACTATGGCTACACCTTC.

This clonotype was observed a few times. The chain uses TRBV7-9 and TRBJ2-2, with 9 bases matching TRBD2. Germline V gives CDR1 SEHNR, CDR2 FQNEAQ (reference sequence). The V gene end was trimmed by 5 bases and the J gene end by 2 bases; junction bases not matched to a gene: 15. The CDR3 covers 19 residues. The CDR3 DNA follows: TGTGCCAGCAGCCAGTTCCCCCTCCTAGCGGGGCCAAACACCGGGGAGCTGTTTTTT. Translation: CASSQFPLLAGPNTGELFF.

This rearrangement joins TRBV7-2 to TRBJ2-5; 12 bases match TRBD1. Germline loops: CDR1 SGHTA, CDR2 FQGNSA. The V gene end was trimmed by 5 bases and the J gene end by 6 bases; junction bases not matched to a gene: 4. This CDR3 contains 14 residues. CDR3: CASSAGQGAKTQYF. Written as DNA, the CDR3 is TGTGCCAGCAGCGCGGGACAGGGGGCGAAGACCCAGTACTTC. Using reference TRBV7-2 and TRBJ2-5 for the parts outside the CDR3, the full variable domain is GAGVSQSPSNKVTEKGKDVELRCDPISGHTALYWYRQSLGQGLEFLIYFQGNSAPDKSGLPSDRFSAERTGGSVSTLTIQRTQQEDSAVYLCASSAGQGAKTQYFGPGTRLLVL.

This clonotype was recorded at least ten times. The rearrangement uses TRBV12-3 or TRBV12-4 and TRBJ2-2, with D uncertain. The CDR3 totals 14 residues. The ends were cut back, 1 base at V and 6 bases at J, with 9 bases in the middle. In DNA form, the CDR3 reads TGTGCCAGCAGTTTAGGCCGTAGGGCCGGGGAGCTGTTTTTT. Residues: CASSLGRRAGELFF.